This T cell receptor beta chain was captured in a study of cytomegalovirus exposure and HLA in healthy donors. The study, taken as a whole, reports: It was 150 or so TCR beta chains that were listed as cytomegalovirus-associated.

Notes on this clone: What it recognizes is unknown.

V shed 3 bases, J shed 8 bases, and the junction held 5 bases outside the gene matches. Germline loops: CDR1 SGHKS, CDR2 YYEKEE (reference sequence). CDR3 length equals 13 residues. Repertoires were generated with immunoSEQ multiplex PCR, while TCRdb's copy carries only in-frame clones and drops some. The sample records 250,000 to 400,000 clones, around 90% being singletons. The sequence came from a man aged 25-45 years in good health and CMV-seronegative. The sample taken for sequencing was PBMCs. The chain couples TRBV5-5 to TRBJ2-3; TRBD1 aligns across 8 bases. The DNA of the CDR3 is TGTGCCAGCAGCTACGGACAGGGAGGTACGCAGTATTTT. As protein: CASSYGQGGTQYF.